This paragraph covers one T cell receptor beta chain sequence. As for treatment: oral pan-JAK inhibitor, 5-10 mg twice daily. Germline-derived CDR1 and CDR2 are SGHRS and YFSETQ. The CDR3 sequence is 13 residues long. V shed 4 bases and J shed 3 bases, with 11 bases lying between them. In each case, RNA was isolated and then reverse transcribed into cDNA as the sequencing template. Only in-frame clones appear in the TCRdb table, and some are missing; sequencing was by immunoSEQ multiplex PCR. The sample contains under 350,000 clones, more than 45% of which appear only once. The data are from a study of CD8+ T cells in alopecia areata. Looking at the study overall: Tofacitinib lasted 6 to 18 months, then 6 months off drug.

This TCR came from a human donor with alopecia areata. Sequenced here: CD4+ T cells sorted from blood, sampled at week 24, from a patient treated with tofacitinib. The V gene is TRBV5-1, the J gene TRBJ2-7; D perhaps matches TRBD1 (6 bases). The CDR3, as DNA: TGCGCCAGCAGCCCCACAGGGAGCTACGAGCAGTACTTC. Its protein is CASSPTGSYEQYF.